This T cell receptor beta chain emerged from a study of blood T cell repertoires in COVID-19. Patients at the Seattle site were enrolled during active infection and followed longitudinally. Clones were read by immunoSEQ multiplex PCR, and TCRdb kept only the in-frame ones, dropping some. The sample lists nearly 350,000 clones; about 88% were seen once. The CDR3 loop spans 15 amino acids. Trimming removed 2 bases from V and 5 bases from J, with 15 bases in between. CDR1 is MNHEY, CDR2 SVGEGT, per germline. The TCR comes from a woman aged 70-85 years with COVID-19, enrolled during active disease. The sequencing sample was made of peripheral blood. The V call is TRBV6-2 or TRBV6-3, the J call TRBJ1-1; unclear D gene. CDR3 amino acids: CASSYPVLGRTEAFF. In DNA, the CDR3 is TGTGCCAGCAGTTACCCCGTACTGGGCAGGACTGAAGCTTTCTTT.